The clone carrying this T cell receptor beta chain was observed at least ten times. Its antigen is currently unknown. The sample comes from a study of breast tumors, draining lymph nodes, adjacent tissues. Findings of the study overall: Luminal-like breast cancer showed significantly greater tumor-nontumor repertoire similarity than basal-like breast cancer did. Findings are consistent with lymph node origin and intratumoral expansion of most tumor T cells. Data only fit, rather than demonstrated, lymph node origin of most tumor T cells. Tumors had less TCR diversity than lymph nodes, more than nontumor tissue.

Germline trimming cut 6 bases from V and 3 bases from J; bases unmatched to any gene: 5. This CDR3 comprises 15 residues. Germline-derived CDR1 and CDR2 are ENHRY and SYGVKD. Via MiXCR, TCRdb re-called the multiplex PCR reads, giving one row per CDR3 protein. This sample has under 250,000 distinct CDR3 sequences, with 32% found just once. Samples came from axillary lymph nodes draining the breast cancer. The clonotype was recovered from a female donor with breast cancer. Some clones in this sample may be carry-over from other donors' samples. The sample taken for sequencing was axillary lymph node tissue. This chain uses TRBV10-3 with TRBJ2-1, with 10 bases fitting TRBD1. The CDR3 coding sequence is TGTGCCATCAGCGATGGACAGGGGGGCTACAATGAGCAGTTCTTC. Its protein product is CAISDGQGGYNEQFF.